Described below is a single T cell receptor beta chain sequence and its context. Its antigen is undetermined. These data come from a study of T cell responses to AZD1222 COVID-19 vaccine. Study findings and constraints: Every sample of the repertoires postdated the peak T cell response. Close to half of all spike-specific TCRs reportedly target regions of the variants that are unmutated. The donor group comprised mostly white British people and more females; the analysis possibly underestimated clonal diversity.

Repertoires were generated with immunoSEQ multiplex PCR, while TCRdb's copy carries only in-frame clones and drops some. The table shows 100,000 to 140,000 clones, with 80% to 95% occurring only once. CDR3 length equals 13 residues. The V end was cut by 1 base, the J end by 4 bases, with 7 bases between. Germline V gene sequence: CDR1 SEHNR, CDR2 FQNEAQ (reference sequence). V and J are TRBV7-9 and TRBJ1-2; D gene unclear. The receptor comes from an adult who received the AZD1222 COVID-19 vaccine. The sample in question was peripheral blood, obtained 28 days after the second AZD1222 dose. CDR3 amino acids: CASSLGRTYGYTF. The CDR3 DNA is TGTGCCAGCAGCTTAGGCAGGACCTATGGCTACACCTTC.